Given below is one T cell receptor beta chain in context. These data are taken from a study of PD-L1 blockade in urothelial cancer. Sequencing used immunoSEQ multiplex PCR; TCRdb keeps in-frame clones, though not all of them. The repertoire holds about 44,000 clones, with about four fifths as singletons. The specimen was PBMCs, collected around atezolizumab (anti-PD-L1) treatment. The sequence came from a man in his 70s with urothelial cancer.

DNA for the CDR3: TGTGCCAGCAGCCGCCGGGCAGGGGGCAGAAACACCATATATTTT. Protein product: CASSRRAGGRNTIYF. This chain uses TRBV7-2 with TRBJ1-3; 8 bases agree with TRBD1. The junction had 8 bases not matched to a gene; V was cut back by 5 bases and J by 5 bases. This CDR3 has 15 amino acids. Germline V gene sequence: CDR1 SGHTA, CDR2 FQGNSA.